Below, 19 T cell receptor beta chains from the same sample are listed, as sequenced in a study of control samples from healthy donors and cancer patients. Some clones are missing from TCRdb's copy, which holds only in-frame ones; the method was immunoSEQ multiplex PCR. The sample shows more than 60,000 clones, under 90% of them seen only once. Material for sequencing was PBMCs. All receptors come from a woman aged 45 to 65 with colorectal cancer.

V is TRBV28 and J is TRBJ1-1; maybe TRBD1 (6 bases). Trimming took off 5 bases at V and 6 bases at J, with 16 bases between the two ends. The CDR3 is 14 residues long. Per germline, CDR1 MDHEN and CDR2 SYDVKM. CDR3 protein: CASSLLRQEAEAFF. CDR3 DNA sequence: TGTGCCAGCAGTCTCCTTCGACAGGAGGCTGAAGCTTTCTTT.

This rearrangement joins TRBV7-2 to TRBJ2-3; 16 bases line up with TRBD2. V gave up 5 bases and J gave up 6 bases; unmatched junction bases: 5. Germline lookup yields CDR1 SGHTA and CDR2 FQGNSA. The CDR3 contains 16 residues. CDR3 in DNA: TGTGCCAGCAGCCCGGGACTAGCGGGGGGGAAGGATACGCAGTATTTT. This codes for CASSPGLAGGKDTQYF.

CDR3 in amino acids: CASSRTWDSNSPLHF. The CDR3 DNA sequence: TGTGCCAGCAGCCGGACCTGGGACAGTAATTCACCCCTCCACTTT. V gene TRBV6-5 combines with J gene TRBJ1-6, with TRBD1 matching over 7 bases. J lost 6 bases, V lost 6 bases, and 8 bases had no gene match. CDR1 and CDR2 from the germline V gene are MNHEY and SVGAGI. The CDR3 is 15 residues long.

The chain combines TRBV6-5 with TRBJ1-2, with 11 bases that match TRBD1. From germline, CDR1 is MNHEY and CDR2 SVGAGI. V lost 10 bases to trimming and J lost 3 bases; unmatched junction nucleotides: 7. This CDR3 is built from 14 residues. The DNA of the CDR3 is TGTGCCATCGGACAGGGGGCTGGGGACTATGGCTACACCTTC. It codes for CAIGQGAGDYGYTF.

CDR3 loop: CASSFMGVVNSPLHF. CDR3 DNA: TGCGCCAGCAGCTTTATGGGGGTAGTTAATTCACCCCTCCACTTT. The rearrangement joins TRBV5-1 to TRBJ1-6; D might be TRBD1 (5 bases). V lost 2 bases and J lost 6, with 12 bases in between. Germline V CDR1 and CDR2: SGHRS, YFSETQ. CDR3 length: 15 residues.

The chain combines TRBV25-1 with TRBJ2-3; 7 bases fit TRBD2. CDR3 length: 15 residues. Germline CDR1 is MGHDK and CDR2 is SYGVNS. J was trimmed by 5 bases and V by 1 base; bases with no gene match: 6. The CDR3 bases are TGTGCCAGCAGTGAATGGAGGAGCGGGGTAGATACGCAGTATTTT. Protein: CASSEWRSGVDTQYF.

This chain uses TRBV28 with TRBJ2-1; unclear D gene. The CDR3 consists of 17 residues. The V gene's germline CDR1 is MDHEN and CDR2 SYDVKM. Trimming cost V 1 base and J 0 bases, with 13 bases left between them. For the CDR3, the DNA is TGTGCCAGCAGTTTATCCCTGGTCGGCAGCTCCTACAATGAGCAGTTCTTC. Its translation: CASSLSLVGSSYNEQFF.

The chain couples TRBV10-3 to TRBJ1-3, with 9 bases that match TRBD1. The germline V gene encodes CDR1 ENHRY and CDR2 SYGVKD. The CDR3 is made up of 15 amino acids. The V gene end was trimmed by 2 bases and the J gene end by 4 bases; junction bases not matched to a gene: 3. The DNA for the CDR3 is TGTGCCATCAGTGAGAACAGGGGGCAAGGAAACACCATATATTTT. This gives the protein CAISENRGQGNTIYF.

This clone was seen once. The J gene is TRBJ2-5, the V gene TRBV7-2; 15 nucleotides agree with TRBD2. J gave up 2 bases and V 5 bases, and 3 bases lay outside the gene matches. Germline CDR1 SGHTA, CDR2 FQGNSA. This CDR3 contains 16 residues. CDR3 in DNA: TGTGCCAGCAGCCAAGGACTAGCGGGGGGGCAAGAGACCCAGTACTTC. It yields the protein CASSQGLAGGQETQYF.

The V and J genes are TRBV6-2 or TRBV6-3 and TRBJ1-2; perhaps TRBD1 as D (5 bases). This CDR3 is built from 12 residues. V was shortened by 6 bases and J by 5 bases, with 10 bases between the two germline ends. CDR1 MNHEY and CDR2 SVGEGT come from the germline V gene. The CDR3 nucleotides read TGTGCCAGCAGCCTACAGGATTATGGCTACACCTTC. Its translation is CASSLQDYGYTF.

The CDR3 coding sequence is TGTGCCACCAGTGATCTTGGGACAGTCAATCAGCCCCAGCATTTT. Protein: CATSDLGTVNQPQHF. The chain carries TRBV24-1 and TRBJ1-5, with 7 bases identical to TRBD1. The CDR3 sequence is 15 residues long. V was clipped by 3 bases and J by 3 bases; unmatched bases: 4. CDR1 KGHDR and CDR2 SFDVKD come from the germline V gene.

This chain links TRBV9 with TRBJ2-2; TRBD1 matches at 10 bases. The ends lost 5 bases at V and 2 bases at J; junction bases unmatched: 9. CDR1 is SGDLS and CDR2 is YYNGEE in the germline V gene. This CDR3 spans 17 amino acids. CDR3 sequence: CASRGGTGALNTGELFF. CDR3 DNA sequence: TGTGCCAGCAGAGGAGGGACAGGGGCCCTAAACACCGGGGAGCTGTTTTTT.

The chain has TRBV4-3 and TRBJ1-2; 8 nucleotides agree with TRBD1. CDR1 and CDR2 (germline): LGHNA, YSLEER. The CDR3 length is 17 residues. The trim removed 0 bases at V and 2 bases at J, leaving 8 bases unmatched. DNA for the CDR3: TGCGCCAGCAGCCAAGATTATAGGGACAGGCGGAACTATGGCTACACCTTC. Translation gives CASSQDYRDRRNYGYTF.

The chain employs TRBV6-5 and TRBJ2-2; D tentatively reads TRBD1 or TRBD2 (5 bases each). The CDR3 extends over 14 amino acids. Trimming removed 6 bases from V and 3 bases from J, with 11 bases in between. Germline V gene sequence: CDR1 MNHEY, CDR2 SVGAGI. CDR3 sequence: CASSVGPDTGELFF. CDR3 bases: TGTGCCAGCAGCGTGGGACCAGACACCGGGGAGCTGTTTTTT.

The chain couples TRBV6-4 to TRBJ2-1; perhaps TRBD1 as D (5 bases). V was pared by 3 bases and J by 8 bases, with 17 bases between. Germline CDR1 is MRHNA and CDR2 is SNTAGT. This CDR3 is built from 15 residues. CDR3 sequence: CASSEGRRSGDEQFF. CDR3 coding DNA: TGTGCCAGCAGTGAGGGGCGCCGGTCTGGCGATGAGCAGTTCTTC.

As concerns this clone: This CDR3 is also generated by other DNA sequences in the sample. This chain uses TRBV5-1 with TRBJ1-3, with 8 bases aligning to TRBD1. The CDR3 covers 16 residues. In germline, CDR1 is SGHRS, CDR2 YFSETQ. V shed 0 bases, J shed 0 bases, and the junction held 2 bases outside the gene matches. The CDR3 loop reads CASSLGGTGSGNTIYF. The DNA of the CDR3 is TGCGCCAGCAGCTTGGGCGGGACAGGCTCTGGAAACACCATATATTTT.

V and J are TRBV19 and TRBJ1-1; 8 nucleotides match TRBD1. J gave up 8 bases and V 6 bases, and 14 bases lay outside the gene matches. The germline V gene has CDR1 LNHDA and CDR2 SQIVND (reference sequence). The length of the CDR3 is 15 residues. CDR3 nucleotide sequence: TGTGCCAGTAGACCGGGACAGGTCTTTTCGGGGGAAGCTTTCTTT. Translated: CASRPGQVFSGEAFF.

There are a few counts of this clone. The genes are TRBV19 and TRBJ1-5, with TRBD1 matching 7 bases. CDR3 length: 15 amino acids. Germline CDR1 is LNHDA and CDR2 is SQIVND (reference sequence). The J segment lost 0 bases and the V segment lost 7 bases, leaving 6 bases of the junction unmatched. In DNA form, the CDR3 reads TGTGCCAGTAAGATCGACAGGGTTAGCAATCAGCCCCAGCATTTT. It yields the protein CASKIDRVSNQPQHF. Full variable domain (missing parts from reference TRBV19 and TRBJ1-5): DGGITQSPKYLFRKEGQNVTLSCEQNLNHDAMYWYRQDPGQGLRLIYYSQIVNDFQKGDIAEGYSVSREKKESFPLTVTSAQKNPTAFYLCASKIDRVSNQPQHFGDGTRLSIL.

This sequence joins TRBV3-1 (or the pseudogene TRBV3-2) and TRBJ1-2; 7 bases are shared with TRBD1. The CDR3 is 17 amino acids. V shed 2 bases and J 2 bases; nucleotides not matched to a gene: 11. In germline, CDR1 is LGHDT, CDR2 YNNKEL (reference sequence). The CDR3 region is CASSQQGQALTNYGYTF. Here the CDR3 DNA reads TGTGCCAGCAGCCAACAAGGACAGGCCCTAACGAACTATGGCTACACCTTC.